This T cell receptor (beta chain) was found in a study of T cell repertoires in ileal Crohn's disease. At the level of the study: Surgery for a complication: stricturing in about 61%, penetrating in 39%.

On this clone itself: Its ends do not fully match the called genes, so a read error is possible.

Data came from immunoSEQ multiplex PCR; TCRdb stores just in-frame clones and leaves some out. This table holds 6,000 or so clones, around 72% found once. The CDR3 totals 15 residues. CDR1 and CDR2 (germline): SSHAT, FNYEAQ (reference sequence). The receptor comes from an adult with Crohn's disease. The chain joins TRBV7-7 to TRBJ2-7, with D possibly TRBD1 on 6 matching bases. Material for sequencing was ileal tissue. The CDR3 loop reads CASSPGAGVPYEQYF. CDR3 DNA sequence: TGTGCTAGCAGCCCCGGGGCAGGGGTCCCCTACGAGCAGTACTTC.